This T cell receptor (beta chain) was retrieved from a study of blood T cell repertoires in COVID-19. Germline V gene lookup returns CDR1 SGHRS and CDR2 YFSETQ. CDR3 size: 16 residues. The V and J ends lost 0 bases and 1 base respectively, with 8 bases between them. Per the study methods: By means of reference gene primer amplification, nucleated cell counts were estimated. The repertoire was sequenced with immunoSEQ multiplex PCR; TCRdb's copy has only in-frame clones and lacks some. V, J and clone size reflect that table, while D and trimming were determined from the DNA. Among 380,000 or so clones listed, approximately 87% were seen once.

The TCR originated in a woman aged 25-40 years with acute COVID-19. The J gene is TRBJ1-6, the V gene TRBV5-1; D gene uncertain. The sample taken for sequencing was PBMCs or T cells enriched from blood (not recorded which). The CDR3 region is CASSLEGRSYNSPLHF. The CDR3 DNA reads as TGCGCCAGCAGCTTGGAAGGGAGGTCCTATAATTCACCCCTCCACTTT.